The clone carrying this T cell receptor (beta chain) was seen many times. Noted treatment: some 20 received Ad26.COV2.S at low or high dose, single or two shots; about 5 received placebo; per-sample allocation not given. It was on day 63 after the first vaccine or placebo injection that samples were taken. CDR3 length equals 15 residues. Germline CDR1 and CDR2: SNHLY and FYNNEI. V lost 5 bases and J lost 1, with 14 bases in between. These data belong to a study of Ad26.COV2.S vaccination and SARS-CoV-2 variants. The overall study: Enrollment placed the donor in the COV1001 Ad26.COV2.S trial arm.

Assay used: immunoSEQ multiplex PCR; TCRdb lists only in-frame clones, some missing. The table has about 280,000 clones, 80% to 90% seen once. This TCR derives from a person aged 18 to 65 who received the Ad26.COV2.S COVID-19 vaccine or a placebo. The gene calls are TRBV2 and TRBJ1-1, with D possibly being TRBD1 (5 bases). The specimen comprised peripheral blood, sampled in a trial of Ad26.COV2.S vaccine versus placebo. The DNA for the CDR3 is TGTGCCAGCAGTCTACAAGTACAGGCGAACACTGAAGCTTTCTTT. Translated: CASSLQVQANTEAFF.